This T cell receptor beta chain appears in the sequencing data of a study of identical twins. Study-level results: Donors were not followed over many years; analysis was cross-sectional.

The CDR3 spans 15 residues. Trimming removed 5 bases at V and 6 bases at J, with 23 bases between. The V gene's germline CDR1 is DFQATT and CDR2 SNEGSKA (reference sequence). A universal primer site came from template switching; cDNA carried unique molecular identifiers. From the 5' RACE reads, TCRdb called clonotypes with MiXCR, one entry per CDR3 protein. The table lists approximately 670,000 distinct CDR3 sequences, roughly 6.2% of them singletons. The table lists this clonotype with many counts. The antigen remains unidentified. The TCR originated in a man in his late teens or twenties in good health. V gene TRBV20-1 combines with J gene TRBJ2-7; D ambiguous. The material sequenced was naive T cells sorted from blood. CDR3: CSAYPKRRYLLEQYF. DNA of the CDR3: TGCAGTGCTTACCCTAAACGGCGGTACCTTCTCGAGCAGTACTTC.